The 18 T cell receptor beta chains given below trace back to one sample, sequenced in a study of response to subunit inactivated influenza vaccine. A single record per CDR3 protein comes from TCRdb applying MiXCR to the RT-PCR reads. Of fewer than 550,000 distinct CDR3 sequences in the sample, over 25% are singletons; the top ten hold under 2.5%. The material sequenced was CD4+ T cells sorted from PBMCs, taken approximately 5 days after vaccination. The receptors were gathered from a man in his fifties who received an inactivated influenza vaccine.

This clonotype showed up just a few times. The chain is built from TRBV12-3 or TRBV12-4 and TRBJ2-1, with TRBD2 identical over 9 bases. V dropped 10 bases and J dropped 4; count of bases not matched to a gene: 11. The CDR3 has 15 amino acids. In DNA form, the CDR3 reads TGTGCCACCACGGGCGGGGGGGCTATTTACAATGAGCAGTTCTTC. This encodes CATTGGGAIYNEQFF.

This rearrangement joins TRBV29-1 to TRBJ2-1, with 8 bases aligning to TRBD2. Looked up from germline, CDR1 is SQVTM and CDR2 is ANQGSEA. After removal of 5 bases from V and 0 bases from J, the junction contained 9 bases not matched to a gene. The CDR3 is 16 residues long. For the CDR3, the DNA is TGCAGCGTTCATTCGGCTAGCGGGTCCTCCTACAATGAGCAGTTCTTC. This translates into CSVHSASGSSYNEQFF.

The chain is built from TRBV10-3 and TRBJ1-1; D is possibly TRBD1 (5 bases). The germline gives CDR1 ENHRY, CDR2 SYGVKD. This CDR3 has 14 residues. V was trimmed by 3 bases and J by 2 bases, leaving 10 bases between them. CDR3 protein: CAISDRVENTEAFF. The CDR3 bases are TGTGCCATCAGTGACAGGGTGGAAAACACTGAAGCTTTCTTT.

This clonotype was observed a handful of times. The chain combines TRBV20-1 with TRBJ2-3, with a weak D call TRBD2 (6 bases). From germline, CDR1 is DFQATT and CDR2 SNEGSKA (reference sequence). V was cut by 4 bases and J by 6 bases, with 20 bases left in between. CDR3 length: 15 residues. The CDR3 sequence: CSANRDWPTGDTQYF. The CDR3 region has the DNA TGCAGTGCTAACCGGGACTGGCCGACCGGGGATACGCAGTATTTT.

The genes are TRBV5-1 and TRBJ2-1, with TRBD2 matching over 7 bases. Germline V gives CDR1 SGHRS, CDR2 YFSETQ. After removal of 3 bases from V and 9 bases from J, the junction contained 12 bases not matched to a gene. This CDR3 has 15 residues. CDR3 DNA: TGCGCCAGCAGCTCCCGTGGCAGGTCGGGAGGTGAGCAGTTCTTC. This codes for CASSSRGRSGGEQFF.

The V and J genes are TRBV12-3 or TRBV12-4 and TRBJ2-5, with a weak D call TRBD1 (6 bases). The CDR3 spans 13 residues. The V gene lost 6 bases and the J gene lost 3 bases, with 11 bases spanning the gap. CDR3 protein: CASSGGQKETQYF. The DNA of the CDR3 is TGTGCCAGCAGCGGTGGACAGAAAGAGACCCAGTACTTC.

The sample holds one count of this clonotype. This chain joins TRBV6-1 and TRBJ2-7, with a tentative D call TRBD2 (7 bases). Germline lookup yields CDR1 MNHNS and CDR2 SASEGT. The ends were cut back, 7 bases at V and 3 bases at J, with 16 bases in the middle. The CDR3 runs to 14 residues. CDR3 protein: CASTQGGVGYEQYF. DNA of the CDR3: TGTGCCAGCACCCAAGGGGGGGTCGGCTACGAGCAGTACTTC.

This clonotype was counted only a few times. The chain carries TRBV20-1 and TRBJ2-5; TRBD2 aligns across 8 bases. CDR1 DFQATT and CDR2 SNEGSKA come from the germline V gene (reference sequence). Germline trimming cut 6 bases from V and 5 bases from J; bases unmatched to any gene: 8. The CDR3 loop spans 13 amino acids. The CDR3 is CSAHGGAKETQYF. The CDR3 DNA sequence: TGCAGTGCGCACGGGGGGGCGAAGGAGACCCAGTACTTC.

The chain combines TRBV20-1 with TRBJ2-3; D gene unclear. CDR1 and CDR2 from the germline V gene are DFQATT and SNEGSKA (reference sequence). V was trimmed by 4 bases and J by 4 bases, leaving 18 bases between them. There are 15 residues in the CDR3. CDR3 sequence reads: CSAKRSVYSPDTQYF. The CDR3 region has the DNA TGCAGTGCTAAACGGTCCGTCTATAGCCCAGATACGCAGTATTTT.

This clonotype has more than one count but fewer than ten. V usage is TRBV15 and J usage is TRBJ2-7; D is undetermined. From germline, CDR1 is LNHNV and CDR2 YYDKDF (reference sequence). Deletions cut 0 bases from V and 1 base from J, with 10 bases between. The CDR3 is 15 amino acids. CDR3 sequence reads: CATSRDPARSYEQYF. The CDR3 DNA reads TGTGCCACCAGCAGAGATCCGGCACGTTCCTACGAGCAGTACTTC.

The J gene is TRBJ2-7, the V gene TRBV2, with TRBD2 identical over 7 bases. The CDR3 loop spans 13 amino acids. Losses at the gene ends were 10 bases for V and 0 bases for J; bases not matched to a gene: 6. Germline V gives CDR1 SNHLY, CDR2 FYNNEI. Written as DNA, the CDR3 is TGTGCCATCACTAGCGAAAGCTCCTACGAGCAGTACTTC. It yields the protein CAITSESSYEQYF.

In this sample, this clonotype turned up a few times. The V call is TRBV11-2, the J call TRBJ2-7; TRBD1 aligns across 7 bases. The CDR3 spans 14 residues. The J segment lost 3 bases and the V segment lost 6 bases, leaving 8 bases of the junction unmatched. Germline V gene data show CDR1 as SGHAT and CDR2 as FQNNGV. This CDR3 is CASRRGPGGYEQYF. For the CDR3, the DNA is TGTGCCAGCAGACGGGGTCCAGGGGGCTACGAGCAGTACTTC.

This clonotype was found many times. The CDR3 loop reads CSARSRIPGELFF. The DNA of the CDR3 is TGCAGTGCTAGAAGTAGGATCCCCGGGGAGCTGTTTTTT. This chain uses TRBV20-1 with TRBJ2-2; D remains unclear. Trimming removed 2 bases from V and 6 bases from J, with 10 bases in between. The V gene's germline CDR1 is DFQATT and CDR2 SNEGSKA (reference sequence). This CDR3 is built from 13 residues.

This clonotype was seen a handful of times. The V gene is TRBV7-2, the J gene TRBJ2-7, with 9 bases lining up with TRBD2. With 2 bases clipped from V and 5 bases from J, the junction kept 7 bases outside the gene matches. The germline V gene encodes CDR1 SGHTA and CDR2 FQGNSA. This CDR3 spans 15 amino acids. The chain's CDR3 is CASSLLLAGWDEQYF. The CDR3 DNA is TGTGCCAGCAGCTTATTGCTAGCGGGATGGGACGAGCAGTACTTC.

The rearrangement joins TRBV10-3 to TRBJ1-4, with TRBD1 identical over 10 bases. Germline CDR1 reads ENHRY; CDR2 reads SYGVKD. CDR3 size: 16 residues. The junction had 5 bases not matched to a gene; V was cut back by 0 bases and J by 7 bases. CDR3 in DNA: TGTGCCATCAGTGAGTCGGCGGGACAGGGGAGTGAAAAACTGTTTTTT. Its translation is CAISESAGQGSEKLFF.

This clonotype has just a few counts. J is TRBJ2-5 and V is TRBV7-3, with D possibly being TRBD1 or TRBD2 (5 bases each). The CDR3 is 13 residues long. Germline V lookup: CDR1 SGHTA, CDR2 FQGTGA. The ends were cut back, 6 bases at V and 5 bases at J, with 13 bases in the middle. The CDR3 loop is CASSMGVGETQYF. In DNA form, the CDR3 reads TGTGCCAGCAGTATGGGGGTTGGGGAGACCCAGTACTTC. The full variable domain, its missing parts supplied by reference TRBV7-3 and TRBJ2-5, is GAGVSQTPSNKVTEKGKYVELRCDPISGHTALYWYRQSLGQGPEFLIYFQGTGAADDSGLPNDRFFAVRPEGSVSTLKIQRTERGDSAVYLCASSMGVGETQYFGPGTRLLVL.

This rearrangement joins TRBV28 to TRBJ2-5; 7 nucleotides match TRBD1. Germline values: CDR1 MDHEN, CDR2 SYDVKM. The CDR3 spans 13 residues. J was trimmed by 4 bases and V by 6 bases; bases with no gene match: 5. The CDR3 bases are TGTGCCAGCAGGCGACAGGGTTTAGAGACCCAGTACTTC. Amino acid sequence: CASRRQGLETQYF.

This clonotype was found a few times. The CDR3 coding sequence is TGTGCCAGCACCAAAGGGGCTGGGACAGGGTCCTACAATGAGCAGTTCTTC. Translation gives CASTKGAGTGSYNEQFF. The V and J genes are TRBV9 and TRBJ2-1, with 9 positions matching TRBD1. Trimming cost V 6 bases and J 1 base; bases outside gene matches: 11. Germline assignment: CDR1 SGDLS and CDR2 YYNGEE. This CDR3 is built from 17 residues.